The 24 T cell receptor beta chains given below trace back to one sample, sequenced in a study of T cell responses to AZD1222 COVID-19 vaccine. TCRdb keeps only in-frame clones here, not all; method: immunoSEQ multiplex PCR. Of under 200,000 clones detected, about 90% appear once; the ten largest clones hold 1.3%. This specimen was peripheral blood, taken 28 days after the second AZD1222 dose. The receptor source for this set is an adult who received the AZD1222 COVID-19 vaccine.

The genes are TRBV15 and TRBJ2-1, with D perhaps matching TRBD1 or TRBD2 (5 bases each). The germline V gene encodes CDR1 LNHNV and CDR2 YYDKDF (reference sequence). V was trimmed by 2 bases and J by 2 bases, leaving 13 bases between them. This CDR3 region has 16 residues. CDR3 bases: TGTGCCACCAGCAGACCTCCGGGACCCCCCTACAATGAGCAGTTCTTC. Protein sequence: CATSRPPGPPYNEQFF.

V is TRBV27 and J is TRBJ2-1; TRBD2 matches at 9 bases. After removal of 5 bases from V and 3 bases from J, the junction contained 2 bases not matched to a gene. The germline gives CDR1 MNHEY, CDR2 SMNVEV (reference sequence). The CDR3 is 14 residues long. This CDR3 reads CASSIAGVYNEQFF. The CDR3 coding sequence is TGTGCCAGCAGTATAGCGGGGGTCTACAATGAGCAGTTCTTC.

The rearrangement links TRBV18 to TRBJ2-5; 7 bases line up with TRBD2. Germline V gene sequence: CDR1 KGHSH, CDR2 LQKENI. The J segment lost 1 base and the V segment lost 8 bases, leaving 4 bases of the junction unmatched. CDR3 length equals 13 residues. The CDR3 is CASREGIQETQYF. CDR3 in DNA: TGTGCCAGCAGGGAGGGGATCCAAGAGACCCAGTACTTC.

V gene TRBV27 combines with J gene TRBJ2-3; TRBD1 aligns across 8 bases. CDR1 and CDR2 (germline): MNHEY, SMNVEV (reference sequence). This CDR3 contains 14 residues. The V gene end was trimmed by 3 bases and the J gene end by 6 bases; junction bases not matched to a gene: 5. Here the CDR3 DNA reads TGTGCCAGCAGTTTTCAGGGGGCAGGGGATACGCAGTATTTT. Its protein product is CASSFQGAGDTQYF.

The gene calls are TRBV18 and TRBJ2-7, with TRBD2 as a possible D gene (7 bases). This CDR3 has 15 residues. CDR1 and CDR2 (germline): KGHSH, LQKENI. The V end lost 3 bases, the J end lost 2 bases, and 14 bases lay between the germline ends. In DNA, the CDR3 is TGTGCCAGCTCACCCCCAATGGGGGGGCCCTACGAGCAGTACTTC. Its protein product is CASSPPMGGPYEQYF. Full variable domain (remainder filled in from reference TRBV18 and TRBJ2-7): NAGVMQNPRHLVRRRGQEARLRCSPMKGHSHVYWYRQLPEEGLKFMVYLQKENIIDESGMPKERFSAEFPKEGPSILRIQQVVRGDSAAYFCASSPPMGGPYEQYFGPGTRLTVT.

CDR3: CASTSGDGVYEQYF. In nucleotides, the CDR3 is TGTGCCAGCACCTCGGGAGACGGAGTCTACGAGCAGTACTTC. V gene TRBV6-6 combines with J gene TRBJ2-7, with a weak D call TRBD2 (6 bases). Germline V gene data show CDR1 as MNHNY and CDR2 as SVGAGI (reference sequence). The CDR3 runs 14 residues. The V end was cut by 7 bases, the J end by 3 bases, with 16 bases between.

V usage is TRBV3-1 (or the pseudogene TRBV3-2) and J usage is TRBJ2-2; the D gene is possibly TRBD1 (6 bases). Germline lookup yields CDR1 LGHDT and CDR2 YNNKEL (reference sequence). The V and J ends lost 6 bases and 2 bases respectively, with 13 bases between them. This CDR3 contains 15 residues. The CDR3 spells CASSQGTLNTGELFF. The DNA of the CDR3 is TGTGCCAGCAGTCAGGGGACCCTAAACACCGGGGAGCTGTTTTTT.

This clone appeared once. Here the CDR3 reads CASSSQFTYQPQHF. The CDR3 DNA is TGTGCCAGCAGCTCCCAATTCACTTATCAGCCCCAGCATTTT. The genes are TRBV6-5 and TRBJ1-5; D unclear. In germline, CDR1 is MNHEY, CDR2 SVGAGI. The CDR3 runs 14 residues. Between the trimmed V and J ends, which lost 6 bases and 5 bases, there was a span of 14 bases.

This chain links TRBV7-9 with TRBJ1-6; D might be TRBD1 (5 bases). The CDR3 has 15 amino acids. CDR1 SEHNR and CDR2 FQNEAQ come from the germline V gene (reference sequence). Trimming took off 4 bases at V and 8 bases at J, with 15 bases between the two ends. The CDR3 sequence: CASSSATEPYSPLHF. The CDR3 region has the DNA TGTGCCAGCAGCTCCGCGACAGAGCCCTATTCACCCCTCCACTTT.

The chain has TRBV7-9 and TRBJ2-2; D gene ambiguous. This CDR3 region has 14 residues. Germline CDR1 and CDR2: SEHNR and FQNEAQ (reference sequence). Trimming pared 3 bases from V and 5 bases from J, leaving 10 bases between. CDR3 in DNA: TGTGCCAGCAGCTTTGGTCTGGGAACCGGGGAGCTGTTTTTT. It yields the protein CASSFGLGTGELFF.

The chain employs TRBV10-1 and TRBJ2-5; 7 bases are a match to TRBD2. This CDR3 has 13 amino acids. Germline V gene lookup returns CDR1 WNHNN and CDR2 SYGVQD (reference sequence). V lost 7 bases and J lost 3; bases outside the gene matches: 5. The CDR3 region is CASTSGTKETQYF. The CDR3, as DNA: TGCGCCAGCACCTCCGGGACTAAAGAGACCCAGTACTTC.

For the CDR3, the DNA is TGTGCCAGCAGCTTCGGGCGATATCTCAACTACAATGAGCAGTTCTTC. It is translated as CASSFGRYLNYNEQFF. The genes are TRBV5-4 and TRBJ2-1; unclear D gene. Trimming pared 2 bases from V and 3 bases from J, leaving 15 bases between. This CDR3 contains 16 residues. Germline CDR1 reads SGHNT; CDR2 reads YYREEE (reference sequence).

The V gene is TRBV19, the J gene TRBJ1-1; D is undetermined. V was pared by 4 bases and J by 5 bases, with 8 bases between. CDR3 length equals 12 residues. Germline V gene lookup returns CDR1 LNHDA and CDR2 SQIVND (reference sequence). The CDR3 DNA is TGTGCCAGTAGTACGGGTCCGACTGAAGCTTTCTTT. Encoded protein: CASSTGPTEAFF.

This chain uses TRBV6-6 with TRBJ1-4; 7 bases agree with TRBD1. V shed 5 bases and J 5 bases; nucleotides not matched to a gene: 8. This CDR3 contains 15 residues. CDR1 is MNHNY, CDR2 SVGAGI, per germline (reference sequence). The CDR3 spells CASSPPTGPNEKLFF. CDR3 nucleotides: TGTGCCAGCAGTCCCCCGACAGGGCCCAATGAAAAACTGTTTTTT.

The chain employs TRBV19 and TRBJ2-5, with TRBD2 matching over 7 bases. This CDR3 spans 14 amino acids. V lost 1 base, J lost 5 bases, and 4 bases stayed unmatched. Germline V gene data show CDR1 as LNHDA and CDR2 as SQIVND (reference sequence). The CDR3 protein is CASSIAGGMETQYF. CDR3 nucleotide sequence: TGTGCCAGTAGTATAGCGGGAGGTATGGAGACCCAGTACTTC.

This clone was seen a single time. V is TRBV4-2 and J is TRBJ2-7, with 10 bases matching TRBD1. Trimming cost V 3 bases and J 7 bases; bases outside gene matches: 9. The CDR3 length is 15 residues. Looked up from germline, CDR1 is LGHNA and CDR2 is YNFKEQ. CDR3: CASSHYRDRGGEQYF. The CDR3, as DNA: TGTGCCAGCAGCCACTACCGGGACAGGGGTGGGGAGCAGTACTTC.

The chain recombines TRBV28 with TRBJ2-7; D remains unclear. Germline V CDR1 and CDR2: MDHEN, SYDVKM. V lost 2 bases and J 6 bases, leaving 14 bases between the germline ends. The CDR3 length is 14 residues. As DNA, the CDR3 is TGTGCCAGCAGTTTAGTATTGACGCCCCCCGAGCAGTACTTC. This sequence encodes CASSLVLTPPEQYF. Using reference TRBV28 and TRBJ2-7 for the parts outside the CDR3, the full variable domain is DVKVTQSSRYLVKRTGEKVFLECVQDMDHENMFWYRQDPGLGLRLIYFSYDVKMKEKGDIPEGYSVSREKKERFSLILESASTNQTSMYLCASSLVLTPPEQYFGPGTRLTVT.

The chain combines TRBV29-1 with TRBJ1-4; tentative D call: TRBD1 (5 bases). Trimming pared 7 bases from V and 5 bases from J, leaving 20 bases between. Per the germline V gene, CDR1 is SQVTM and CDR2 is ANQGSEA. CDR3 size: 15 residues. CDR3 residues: CSAGGAAGFNEKLFF. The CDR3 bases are TGCAGCGCTGGAGGGGCCGCGGGTTTCAATGAAAAACTGTTTTTT.

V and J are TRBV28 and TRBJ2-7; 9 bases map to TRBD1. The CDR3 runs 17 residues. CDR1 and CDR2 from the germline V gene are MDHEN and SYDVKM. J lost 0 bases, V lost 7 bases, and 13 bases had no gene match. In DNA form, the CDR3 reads TGTGCCAGCAACCTGGACAGGGGAAGCTATAGCTCCTACGAGCAGTACTTC. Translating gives CASNLDRGSYSSYEQYF.

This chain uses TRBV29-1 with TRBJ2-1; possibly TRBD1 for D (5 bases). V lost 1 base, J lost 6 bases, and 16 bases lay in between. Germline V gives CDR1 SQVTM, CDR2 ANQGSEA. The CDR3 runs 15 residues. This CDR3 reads CSVEGGRVRPNEQFF. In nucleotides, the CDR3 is TGCAGCGTTGAAGGGGGCCGCGTCCGCCCCAATGAGCAGTTCTTC.

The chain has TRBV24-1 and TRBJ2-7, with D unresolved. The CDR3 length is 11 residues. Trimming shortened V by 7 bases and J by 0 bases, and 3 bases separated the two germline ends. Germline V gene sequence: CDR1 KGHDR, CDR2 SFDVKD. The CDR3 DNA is TGTGCCACCAGCGACTCCTACGAGCAGTACTTC. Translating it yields CATSDSYEQYF.

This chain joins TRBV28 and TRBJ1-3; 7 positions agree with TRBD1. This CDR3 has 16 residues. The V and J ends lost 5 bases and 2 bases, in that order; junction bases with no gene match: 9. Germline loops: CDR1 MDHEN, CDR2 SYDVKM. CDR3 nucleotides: TGTGCCAGCAGTCCCCACAGGGGTTTGGCTGGAAACACCATATATTTT. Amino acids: CASSPHRGLAGNTIYF.

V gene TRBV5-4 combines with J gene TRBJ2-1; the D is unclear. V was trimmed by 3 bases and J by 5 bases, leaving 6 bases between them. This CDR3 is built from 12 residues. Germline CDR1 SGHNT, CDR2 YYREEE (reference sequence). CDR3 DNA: TGTGCCAGCAGCTCCCCCGACAATGAGCAGTTCTTC. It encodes CASSSPDNEQFF.

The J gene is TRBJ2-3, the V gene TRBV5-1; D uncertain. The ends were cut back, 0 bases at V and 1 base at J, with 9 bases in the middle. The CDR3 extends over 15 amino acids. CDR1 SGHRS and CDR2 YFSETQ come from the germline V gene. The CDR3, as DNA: TGCGCCAGCAGCTTGGGGTCCGGCCGCACAGATACGCAGTATTTT. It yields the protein CASSLGSGRTDTQYF.